The present T cell receptor (beta chain) was sequenced within a study of long-term antiretroviral therapy in people with HIV. Researchers ran immunoSEQ v3.0 at survey level. Per sample, sequencing targeted roughly 35,000-50,000 T-cell genomes. Method: immunoSEQ multiplex PCR; TCRdb's copy keeps in-frame clones and lacks some. This repertoire shows 25,000 to 30,000 clones, around 90% found once; its top ten account for 3.6%. Each donor had at least one pre-ART and at least two post-ART PBMC samples. This clone was detected only a few times. The trim removed 3 bases at V and 0 bases at J, leaving 1 base unmatched. The germline V gene encodes CDR1 SGHRS and CDR2 YFSETQ. The CDR3 runs to 14 residues.

This chain uses TRBV5-1 with TRBJ1-1, with 8 bases aligning to TRBD1. The receptor comes from a woman aged 18 to 35 with HIV. The input for sequencing was unsorted PBMCs, taken 1.8 years after starting antiretroviral therapy. CDR3 protein: CASSSQGVNTEAFF. The CDR3 coding sequence is TGCGCCAGCAGCTCACAGGGGGTGAACACTGAAGCTTTCTTT.